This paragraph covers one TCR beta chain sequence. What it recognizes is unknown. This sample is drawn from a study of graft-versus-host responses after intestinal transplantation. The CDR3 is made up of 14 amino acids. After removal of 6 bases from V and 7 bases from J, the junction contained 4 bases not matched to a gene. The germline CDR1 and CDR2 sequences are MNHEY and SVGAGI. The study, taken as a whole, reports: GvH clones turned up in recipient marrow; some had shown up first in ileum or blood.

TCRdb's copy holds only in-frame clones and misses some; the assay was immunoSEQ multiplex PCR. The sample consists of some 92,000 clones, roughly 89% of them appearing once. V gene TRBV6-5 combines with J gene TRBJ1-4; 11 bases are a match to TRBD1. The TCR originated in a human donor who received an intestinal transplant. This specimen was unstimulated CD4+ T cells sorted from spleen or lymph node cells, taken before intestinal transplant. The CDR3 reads CASRVDRGREKLFF. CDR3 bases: TGTGCCAGCAGGGTGGACAGGGGGCGTGAAAAACTGTTTTTT.